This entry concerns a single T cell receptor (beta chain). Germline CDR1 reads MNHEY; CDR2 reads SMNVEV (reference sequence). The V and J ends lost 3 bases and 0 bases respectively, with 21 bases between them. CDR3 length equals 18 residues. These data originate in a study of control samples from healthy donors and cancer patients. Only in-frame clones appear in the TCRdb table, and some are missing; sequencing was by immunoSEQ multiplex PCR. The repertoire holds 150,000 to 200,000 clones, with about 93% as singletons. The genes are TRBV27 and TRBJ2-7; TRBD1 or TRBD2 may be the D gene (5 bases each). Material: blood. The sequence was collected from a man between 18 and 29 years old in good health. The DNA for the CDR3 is TGTGCCAGCAGTTTCCAGAGGGGTCCGGGACGGAACTCCTACGAGCAGTACTTC. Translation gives CASSFQRGPGRNSYEQYF.